What follows are 32 T cell receptor beta chains derived from one specimen sequenced in a study of early T cells in non-severe SARS-CoV-2 infection. MiXCR, run by TCRdb on the 5' RACE reads, gives a single entry per CDR3 protein. The table has tens of thousands of distinct CDR3 sequences, over 10% seen once; the top ten hold 1.1%. The specimen was whole blood. The receptor source for this set is an adult who was a healthcare worker with PCR-confirmed SARS-CoV-2 infection or an uninfected control (not recorded which).

The chain carries TRBV7-6 and TRBJ2-2; D is uncertain. The V gene lost 2 bases and the J gene lost 7 bases, with 11 bases spanning the gap. The CDR3 contains 14 residues. Germline CDR1 and CDR2: SGHVS and FNYEAQ. This chain's CDR3 is CASSLLRAGGELFF. CDR3 in DNA: TGTGCCAGCAGCTTACTACGGGCTGGCGGGGAGCTGTTTTTT.

In its sample, this clonotype was seen many times. The chain is built from TRBV7-2 and TRBJ1-1; no reliable D call. The ends were cut back, 1 base at V and 1 base at J, with 4 bases in the middle. The germline V gene has CDR1 SGHTA and CDR2 FQGNSA. The CDR3 is 13 residues long. The CDR3 loop reads CASSLVGNTEAFF. In DNA form, the CDR3 reads TGTGCCAGCAGCTTAGTCGGGAACACTGAAGCTTTCTTT. Filled out from reference TRBV7-2 and TRBJ1-1, the complete variable domain reads GAGVSQSPSNKVTEKGKDVELRCDPISGHTALYWYRQSLGQGLEFLIYFQGNSAPDKSGLPSDRFSAERTGGSVSTLTIQRTQQEDSAVYLCASSLVGNTEAFFGQGTRLTVV.

This clonotype has a handful of counts. The chain employs TRBV6-6 and TRBJ1-4; 9 bases line up with TRBD1. Germline values: CDR1 MNHNY, CDR2 SVGAGI (reference sequence). There are 12 residues in the CDR3. V lost 5 bases and J lost 15; bases outside the gene matches: 7. Here the CDR3 reads CASSTPGQGLFF. The DNA for the CDR3 is TGTGCCAGCAGTACCCCGGGACAGGGCTTGTTTTTT.

This clonotype was detected only a few times. This chain uses TRBV28 with TRBJ1-2; tentative D call: TRBD1 (6 bases). Trimming removed 6 bases at V and 4 bases at J, with 12 bases between. There are 13 residues in the CDR3. The V gene's germline CDR1 is MDHEN and CDR2 SYDVKM. The CDR3, as DNA: TGTGCCAGCAGCTGGACAGCTTTCTATGGCTACACCTTC. Its protein is CASSWTAFYGYTF.

This clonotype was recorded a few times. CDR3 nucleotide sequence: TGTGCCAGCAGTTACTCGACTAGCGGGGGTGGGGCAGATACGCAGTATTTT. Translation gives CASSYSTSGGGADTQYF. This chain uses TRBV6-5 with TRBJ2-3; 12 bases are a match to TRBD2. Germline lookup yields CDR1 MNHEY and CDR2 SVGAGI. The CDR3 consists of 17 residues. J gave up 4 bases and V 0 bases, and 5 bases lay outside the gene matches.

The chain has TRBV6-2 or TRBV6-3 and TRBJ1-2, with TRBD1 matching over 7 bases. Germline loops: CDR1 MNHEY, CDR2 SVGEGT. Trimming cost V 8 bases and J 6 bases; bases outside gene matches: 15. The CDR3 is made up of 15 amino acids. CDR3 loop: CASGKQGRLLDGYTF. Here the CDR3 DNA reads TGTGCCAGCGGCAAACAGGGGCGCCTTCTTGATGGCTACACCTTC.

This sequence joins TRBV5-1 and TRBJ2-3; unclear D gene. CDR3 length: 14 amino acids. CDR1 is SGHRS and CDR2 is YFSETQ in the germline V gene. The germline V and J ends were trimmed by 3 bases and 7 bases, with 15 bases remaining between them. The CDR3 DNA reads TGCGCCAGCAGCTCGGCCAATCTAGGGAATACGCAGTATTTT. As protein: CASSSANLGNTQYF.

This clonotype was seen only a few times. This rearrangement joins TRBV12-3 or TRBV12-4 to TRBJ2-7, with D tentatively TRBD1 (6 bases). V shed 6 bases and J shed 5 bases, with 14 bases lying between them. This CDR3 is built from 13 residues. The CDR3 sequence is CASSKSNRDEQYF. Here the CDR3 DNA reads TGTGCCAGCAGCAAATCAAACAGGGACGAGCAGTACTTC.

This rearrangement joins TRBV9 to TRBJ2-1, with D hard to call. The germline V and J ends were trimmed by 4 bases and 0 bases, with 11 bases remaining between them. The germline V gene encodes CDR1 SGDLS and CDR2 YYNGEE. The CDR3 runs to 15 residues. The DNA for the CDR3 is TGTGCCAGCAGCACTCAGGTCAGCTCCTACAATGAGCAGTTCTTC. Protein sequence: CASSTQVSSYNEQFF.

The V and J genes are TRBV28 and TRBJ2-7; unclear D gene. Germline assignment: CDR1 MDHEN and CDR2 SYDVKM. The CDR3 is made up of 12 amino acids. The V gene lost 5 bases and the J gene lost 4 bases, with 9 bases spanning the gap. In DNA, the CDR3 is TGTGCCAGCAGTCCACTTAGGTACGAGCAGTACTTC. This sequence encodes CASSPLRYEQYF. Using reference TRBV28 and TRBJ2-7 for the parts outside the CDR3, the full variable domain is DVKVTQSSRYLVKRTGEKVFLECVQDMDHENMFWYRQDPGLGLRLIYFSYDVKMKEKGDIPEGYSVSREKKERFSLILESASTNQTSMYLCASSPLRYEQYFGPGTRLTVT.

The CDR3 DNA follows: TGCGCCAGCAGTGAGAGAAGGGGTGAGCAGTACTTC. As protein: CASSERRGEQYF. The rearrangement joins TRBV10-1 to TRBJ2-7; a possible D gene is TRBD1 (5 bases). This CDR3 is built from 12 residues. Germline CDR1 WNHNN, CDR2 SYGVQD (reference sequence). V was trimmed by 2 bases and J by 7 bases, leaving 9 bases between them.

This clonotype occurred a few times. The gene calls are TRBV20-1 and TRBJ1-1; tentative D call: TRBD1 (6 bases). CDR1 is DFQATT and CDR2 is SNEGSKA in the germline V gene (reference sequence). The CDR3 is 12 residues long. V was cut by 6 bases and J by 4 bases, with 12 bases left in between. The CDR3 bases are TGCAGTGCCATTCAGGGGAGCACTGAAGCTTTCTTT. Its translation: CSAIQGSTEAFF.

This clonotype was seen only once. The V and J genes are TRBV27 and TRBJ1-3, with D possibly TRBD1 on 5 matching bases. Germline V CDR1 and CDR2: MNHEY, SMNVEV (reference sequence). This CDR3 has 14 residues. The V end was cut by 8 bases, the J end by 2 bases, with 13 bases between. The CDR3 DNA sequence: TGTGCCAGCGGGCTCCAGGGTCCTGGAAACACCATATATTTT. It specifies CASGLQGPGNTIYF.

The table lists this clonotype with many counts. The genes are TRBV29-1 and TRBJ2-1; D assignment may be TRBD1 or TRBD2 (5 bases each). Germline CDR1 is SQVTM and CDR2 is ANQGSEA. The CDR3 is 12 amino acids. V dropped 3 bases and J dropped 9 bases, with 12 bases sitting between them. The CDR3 nucleotides read TGCAGCGTTGAGGGGCTGGGGAGTGAGCAGTTCTTC. Translating gives CSVEGLGSEQFF.

This clonotype was recorded at least ten times. The gene calls are TRBV7-2 and TRBJ1-4, with a tentative D call TRBD1 (6 bases). V was cut by 5 bases and J by 7 bases, with 17 bases left in between. This CDR3 region has 15 residues. Looked up from germline, CDR1 is SGHTA and CDR2 is FQGNSA. This chain's CDR3 is CASSLTGGLGEKLFF. CDR3 bases: TGTGCCAGCAGCCTCACCGGGGGGCTGGGTGAAAAACTGTTTTTT. Full variable domain (outside the CDR3, taken from reference TRBV7-2 and TRBJ1-4): GAGVSQSPSNKVTEKGKDVELRCDPISGHTALYWYRQSLGQGLEFLIYFQGNSAPDKSGLPSDRFSAERTGGSVSTLTIQRTQQEDSAVYLCASSLTGGLGEKLFFGSGTQLSVL.

The V and J genes are TRBV6-2 or TRBV6-3 and TRBJ2-7; possibly TRBD2 for D (6 bases). The CDR3 is made up of 14 amino acids. CDR1 MNHEY and CDR2 SVGEGT come from the germline V gene. V lost 5 bases and J lost 6, with 17 bases in between. This chain's CDR3 is CASSTPGAGGEQYF. The CDR3 nucleotides are TGTGCCAGCAGTACCCCGGGAGCTGGCGGCGAGCAGTACTTC.

This chain links TRBV9 with TRBJ1-1; no firm D call. Germline V CDR1 and CDR2: SGDLS, YYNGEE. The CDR3 length is 15 residues. V was clipped by 0 bases and J by 7 bases, with 16 bases between them. Here the CDR3 DNA reads TGTGCCAGCAGCGTAGGGCGGACTCTTGCCTATGAAGCTTTCTTT. Translated: CASSVGRTLAYEAFF.

This clonotype was recorded at least ten times. V usage is TRBV2 and J usage is TRBJ2-2; 7 nucleotides align to TRBD1. In germline, CDR1 is SNHLY, CDR2 FYNNEI. The CDR3 contains 15 residues. Trimming cost V 3 bases and J 6 bases; bases outside gene matches: 7. As DNA, the CDR3 is TGTGCCAGCAGTGAGACTTACAGGGGCCCCGGGGAGCTGTTTTTT. Its translation: CASSETYRGPGELFF.

The chain couples TRBV7-2 to TRBJ2-1; D is uncertain. The CDR3 contains 12 residues. With 5 bases removed from V and 5 bases from J, the gap between germline ends came to 7 bases. Per the germline V gene, CDR1 is SGHTA and CDR2 is FQGNSA. In DNA, the CDR3 is TGTGCCAGCAGCCCTCCACACAATGAGCAGTTCTTC. Residues: CASSPPHNEQFF. Together with reference TRBV7-2 and TRBJ2-1, the CDR3 gives the full variable domain: GAGVSQSPSNKVTEKGKDVELRCDPISGHTALYWYRQSLGQGLEFLIYFQGNSAPDKSGLPSDRFSAERTGGSVSTLTIQRTQQEDSAVYLCASSPPHNEQFFGPGTRLTVL.

This clonotype has a single count. The chain uses TRBV7-9 and TRBJ2-4; TRBD2 matches at 9 bases. From germline, CDR1 is SEHNR and CDR2 FQNEAQ (reference sequence). The CDR3 totals 12 residues. V lost 4 bases to trimming and J lost 13 bases; unmatched junction nucleotides: 5. In DNA form, the CDR3 reads TGTGCCAGCAGCTCTCCTGGACTAGCGCAGTACTTC. As protein: CASSSPGLAQYF.

CDR3 residues: CASTLGGDNTGELFF. The CDR3 DNA sequence: TGTGCCAGCACCCTAGGGGGGGACAACACCGGGGAGCTGTTTTTT. This chain joins TRBV6-2 or TRBV6-3 and TRBJ2-2; a possible D gene is TRBD2 (7 bases). V was pared by 7 bases and J by 2 bases, with 14 bases between. Germline lookup yields CDR1 MNHEY and CDR2 SVGEGT. The CDR3 contains 15 residues.

This clonotype was seen more than once but under ten times. CDR3 nucleotides: TGCAGCGTTGGCGGGGAAGCTTTCTTT. Its protein product is CSVGGEAFF. This chain links TRBV29-1 with TRBJ1-1; D unclear. This CDR3 comprises 9 residues. The germline V and J ends were trimmed by 4 bases and 8 bases, with 5 bases remaining between them. Germline CDR1 is SQVTM and CDR2 is ANQGSEA.

This rearrangement joins TRBV7-9 to TRBJ2-7, with TRBD1 matching over 10 bases. Germline lookup yields CDR1 SEHNR and CDR2 FQNEAQ (reference sequence). V dropped 4 bases and J dropped 2; count of bases not matched to a gene: 8. The CDR3 spans 16 residues. The CDR3 coding sequence is TGTGCCAGCAGCTCCGTAGGGACAGGGGTACCCTACGAGCAGTACTTC. Translation gives CASSSVGTGVPYEQYF.

Many counts were recorded for this clonotype. This chain links TRBV29-1 with TRBJ2-1; D gene unclear. Per germline, CDR1 SQVTM and CDR2 ANQGSEA. The CDR3 totals 12 residues. The V gene lost 2 bases and the J gene lost 4 bases, with 6 bases spanning the gap. The CDR3 region has the DNA TGCAGCGTTGAATTTCTTTACAATGAGCAGTTCTTC. Its translation is CSVEFLYNEQFF.

This clonotype was recorded many times. The chain carries TRBV11-2 and TRBJ2-7; D tentatively reads TRBD1 or TRBD2 (5 bases each). This CDR3 is built from 14 residues. Trimming cost V 9 bases and J 5 bases, with 20 bases left between them. CDR1 SGHAT and CDR2 FQNNGV come from the germline V gene. The CDR3 region is CASRGRGVYNEQYF. Here the CDR3 DNA reads TGTGCCAGTCGGGGCCGGGGAGTGTATAACGAGCAGTACTTC.

This clonotype was found a few times. CDR3 loop: CASSFDRSDTQYF. CDR3 coding DNA: TGTGCCAGCAGCTTTGACCGGAGCGATACGCAGTATTTT. The gene calls are TRBV7-2 and TRBJ2-3; no clear D gene. Trimming left V 3 bases short and J 6 bases short, with 10 bases between. CDR3 length equals 13 residues. The germline gives CDR1 SGHTA, CDR2 FQGNSA.

The chain links TRBV11-2 to TRBJ1-1, with D possibly matching TRBD1 (5 bases). V lost 7 bases and J 2 bases, leaving 8 bases between the germline ends. The CDR3 spans 12 residues. Germline CDR1 and CDR2: SGHAT and FQNNGV. For the CDR3, the DNA is TGTGCCAGCAAAGACAGTAACACTGAAGCTTTCTTT. This codes for CASKDSNTEAFF.

This clonotype was observed a handful of times. The chain has TRBV6-1 and TRBJ1-1, with D possibly TRBD1 on 5 matching bases. The CDR3 covers 13 residues. V was pared by 0 bases and J by 6 bases, with 8 bases between. Germline loops: CDR1 MNHNS, CDR2 SASEGT. The CDR3 reads CASSEAMGAEAFF. CDR3 DNA sequence: TGTGCCAGCAGTGAAGCAATGGGGGCTGAAGCTTTCTTT.

This clonotype was counted ten times or more. The chain uses TRBV7-2 and TRBJ1-1; possible D gene TRBD1, 5 bases. Germline assignment: CDR1 SGHTA and CDR2 FQGNSA. With 3 bases removed from V and 2 bases from J, the gap between germline ends came to 10 bases. The CDR3 loop spans 14 amino acids. The CDR3 spells CASSLGTANTEAFF. The CDR3 DNA sequence: TGTGCCAGCAGCTTGGGGACGGCCAACACTGAAGCTTTCTTT.

The chain recombines TRBV20-1 with TRBJ2-1; tentative D call: TRBD1 (6 bases). V lost 1 base and J lost 3, with 16 bases in between. Germline loops: CDR1 DFQATT, CDR2 SNEGSKA (reference sequence). The CDR3 spans 16 residues. The CDR3 DNA is TGCAGTGCTAGAGCTCCGGACCGGGGACACTACAATGAGCAGTTCTTC. Its protein product is CSARAPDRGHYNEQFF.

At least ten counts were recorded for this clonotype. This chain joins TRBV6-6 and TRBJ2-2, with D possibly being TRBD1 (5 bases). V was trimmed by 6 bases and J by 5 bases, leaving 10 bases between them. This CDR3 spans 13 amino acids. CDR1 MNHNY and CDR2 SVGAGI come from the germline V gene (reference sequence). CDR3 nucleotide sequence: TGTGCCAGCAGCCCGACAGCTACCGGGGAGCTGTTTTTT. Translation gives CASSPTATGELFF.

This clonotype was counted only a few times. The chain joins TRBV12-3 or TRBV12-4 to TRBJ2-2; the D gene could be TRBD1 or TRBD2 (5 bases each). CDR3 length: 14 amino acids. Trimming shortened V by 8 bases and J by 4 bases, and 14 bases separated the two germline ends. The CDR3 DNA is TGTGCCAGCCGAAAGTCCGGGGCCACCGGGGAGCTGTTTTTT. Translated, it gives CASRKSGATGELFF.